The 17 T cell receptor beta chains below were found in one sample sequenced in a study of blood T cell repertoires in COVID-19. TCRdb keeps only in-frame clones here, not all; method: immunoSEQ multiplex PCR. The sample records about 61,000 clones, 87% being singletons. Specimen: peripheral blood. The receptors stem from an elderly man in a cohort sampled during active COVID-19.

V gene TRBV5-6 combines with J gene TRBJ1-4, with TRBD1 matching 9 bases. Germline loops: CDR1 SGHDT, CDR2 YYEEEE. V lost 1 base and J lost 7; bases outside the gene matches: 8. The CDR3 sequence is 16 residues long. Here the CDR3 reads CASSLTGGARGEKLFF. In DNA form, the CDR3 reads TGTGCCAGCAGCTTGACAGGGGGCGCGAGGGGTGAAAAACTGTTTTTT.

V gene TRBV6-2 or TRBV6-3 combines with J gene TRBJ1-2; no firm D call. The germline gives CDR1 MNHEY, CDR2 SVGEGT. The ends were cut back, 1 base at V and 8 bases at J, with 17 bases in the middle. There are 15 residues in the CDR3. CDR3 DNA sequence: TGTGCCAGCAGTTACTTCTCTTTGGCGGAAACGGGCTACACCTTC. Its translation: CASSYFSLAETGYTF.

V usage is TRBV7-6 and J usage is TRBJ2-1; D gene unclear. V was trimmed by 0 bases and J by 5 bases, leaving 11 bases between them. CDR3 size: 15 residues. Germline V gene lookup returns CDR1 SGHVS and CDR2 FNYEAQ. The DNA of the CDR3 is TGTGCCAGCAGCTTAGCGCCACTAAGCGACAATGAGCAGTTCTTC. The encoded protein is CASSLAPLSDNEQFF.

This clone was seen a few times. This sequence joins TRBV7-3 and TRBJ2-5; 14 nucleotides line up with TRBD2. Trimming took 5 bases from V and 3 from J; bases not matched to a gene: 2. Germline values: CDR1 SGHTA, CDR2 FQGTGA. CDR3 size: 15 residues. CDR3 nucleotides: TGTGCCAGCAGCATGGGACTAGCGGGAGAAGAGACCCAGTACTTC. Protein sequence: CASSMGLAGEETQYF.

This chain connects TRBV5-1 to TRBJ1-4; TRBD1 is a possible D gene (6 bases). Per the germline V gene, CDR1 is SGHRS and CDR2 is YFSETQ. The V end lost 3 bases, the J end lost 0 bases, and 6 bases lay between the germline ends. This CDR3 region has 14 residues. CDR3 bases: TGCGCCAGCAGCTCAGGGGCAACTAATGAAAAACTGTTTTTT. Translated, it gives CASSSGATNEKLFF.

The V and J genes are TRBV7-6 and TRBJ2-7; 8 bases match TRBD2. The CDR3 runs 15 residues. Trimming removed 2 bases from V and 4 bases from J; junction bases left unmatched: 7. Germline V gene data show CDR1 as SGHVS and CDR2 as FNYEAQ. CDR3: CASSLLPGLDYEQYF. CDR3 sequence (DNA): TGTGCCAGCAGCTTACTGCCGGGACTAGATTACGAGCAGTACTTC.

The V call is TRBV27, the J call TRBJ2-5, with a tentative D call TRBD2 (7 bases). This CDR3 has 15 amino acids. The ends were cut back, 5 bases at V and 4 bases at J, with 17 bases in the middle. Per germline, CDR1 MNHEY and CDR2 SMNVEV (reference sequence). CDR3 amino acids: CASSHAGATRETQYF. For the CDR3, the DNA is TGTGCCAGCAGTCATGCGGGGGCGACGAGAGAGACCCAGTACTTC.

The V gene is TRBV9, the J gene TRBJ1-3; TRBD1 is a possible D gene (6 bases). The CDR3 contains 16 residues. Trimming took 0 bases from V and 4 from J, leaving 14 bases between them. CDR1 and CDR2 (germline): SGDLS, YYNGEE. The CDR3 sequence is CASSVAGGQLGNTIYF. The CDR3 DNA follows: TGTGCCAGCAGCGTAGCGGGGGGGCAGCTGGGAAACACCATATATTTT.

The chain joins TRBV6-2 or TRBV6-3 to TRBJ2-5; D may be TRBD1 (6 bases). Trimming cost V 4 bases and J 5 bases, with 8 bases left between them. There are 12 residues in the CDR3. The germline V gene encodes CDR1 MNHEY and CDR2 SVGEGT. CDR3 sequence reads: CASSSQGETQYF. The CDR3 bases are TGTGCCAGCAGTTCCCAGGGGGAGACCCAGTACTTC.

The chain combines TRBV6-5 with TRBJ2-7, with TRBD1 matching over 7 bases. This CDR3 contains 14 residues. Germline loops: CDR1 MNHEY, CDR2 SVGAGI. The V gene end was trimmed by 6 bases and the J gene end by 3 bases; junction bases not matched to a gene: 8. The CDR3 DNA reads TGTGCCAGCAGCCCGGGACAGTCCATCTACGAGCAGTACTTC. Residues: CASSPGQSIYEQYF.

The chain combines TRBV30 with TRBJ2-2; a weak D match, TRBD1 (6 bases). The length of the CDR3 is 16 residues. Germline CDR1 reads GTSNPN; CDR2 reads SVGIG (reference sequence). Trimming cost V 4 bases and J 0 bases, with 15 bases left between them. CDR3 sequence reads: CAWTSTGLANTGELFF. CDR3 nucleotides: TGTGCCTGGACTTCTACAGGGTTAGCGAACACCGGGGAGCTGTTTTTT.

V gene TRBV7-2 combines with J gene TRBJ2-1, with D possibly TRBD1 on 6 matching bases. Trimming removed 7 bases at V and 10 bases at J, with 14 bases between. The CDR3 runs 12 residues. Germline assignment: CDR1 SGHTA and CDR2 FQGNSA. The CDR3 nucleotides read TGTGCCAGCAACTTTCCCGGGACAGAGCAGTTCTTC. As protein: CASNFPGTEQFF.

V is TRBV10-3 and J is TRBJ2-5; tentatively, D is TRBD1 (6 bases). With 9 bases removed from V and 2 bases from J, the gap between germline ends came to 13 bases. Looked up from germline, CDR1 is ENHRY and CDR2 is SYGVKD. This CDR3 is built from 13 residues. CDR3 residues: CAIRDTSQETQYF. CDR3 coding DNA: TGTGCCATTCGGGACACAAGTCAAGAGACCCAGTACTTC.

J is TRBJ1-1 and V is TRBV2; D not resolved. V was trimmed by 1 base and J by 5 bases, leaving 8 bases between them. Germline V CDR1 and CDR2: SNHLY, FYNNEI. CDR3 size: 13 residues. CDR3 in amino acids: CASSEGRGTEAFF. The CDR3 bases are TGTGCCAGCAGTGAAGGTCGAGGGACTGAAGCTTTCTTT.

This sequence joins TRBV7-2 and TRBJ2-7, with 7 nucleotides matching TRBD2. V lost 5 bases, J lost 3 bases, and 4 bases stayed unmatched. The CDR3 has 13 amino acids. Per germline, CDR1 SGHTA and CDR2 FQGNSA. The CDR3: CASSRSGNYEQYF. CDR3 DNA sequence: TGTGCCAGCAGCCGAAGCGGGAACTACGAGCAGTACTTC.

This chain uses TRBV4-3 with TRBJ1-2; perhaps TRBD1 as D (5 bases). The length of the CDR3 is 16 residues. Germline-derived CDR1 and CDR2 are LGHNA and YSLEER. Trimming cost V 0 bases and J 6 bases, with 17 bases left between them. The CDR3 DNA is TGCGCCAGCAGCCAAGATGTCGCGGGACGCAGACATGGCTACACCTTC. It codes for CASSQDVAGRRHGYTF.

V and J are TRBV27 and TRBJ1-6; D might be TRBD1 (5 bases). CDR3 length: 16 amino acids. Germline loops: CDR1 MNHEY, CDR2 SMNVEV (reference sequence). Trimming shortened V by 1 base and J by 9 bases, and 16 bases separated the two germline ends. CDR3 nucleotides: TGTGCCAGCAGTTTATTCATAGGGGTCGGCAGTTCACCCCTCCACTTT. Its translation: CASSLFIGVGSSPLHF.